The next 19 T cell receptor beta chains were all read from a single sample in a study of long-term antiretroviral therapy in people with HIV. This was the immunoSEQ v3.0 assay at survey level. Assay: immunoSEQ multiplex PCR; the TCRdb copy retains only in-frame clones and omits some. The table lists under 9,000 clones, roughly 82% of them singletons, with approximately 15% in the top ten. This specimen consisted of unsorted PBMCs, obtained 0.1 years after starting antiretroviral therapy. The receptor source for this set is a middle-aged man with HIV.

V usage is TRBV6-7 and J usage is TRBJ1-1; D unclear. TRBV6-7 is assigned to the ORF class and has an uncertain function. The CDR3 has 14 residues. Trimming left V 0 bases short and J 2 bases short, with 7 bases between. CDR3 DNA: TGTGCCAGCAGTTACTCCAGACTAAACACTGAAGCTTTCTTT. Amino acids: CASSYSRLNTEAFF.

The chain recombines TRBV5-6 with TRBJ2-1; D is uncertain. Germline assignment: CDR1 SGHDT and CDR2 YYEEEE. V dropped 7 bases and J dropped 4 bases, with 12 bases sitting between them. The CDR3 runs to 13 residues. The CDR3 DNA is TGTGCCAGCTCCTCGCGGAGATACAATGAGCAGTTCTTC. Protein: CASSSRRYNEQFF.

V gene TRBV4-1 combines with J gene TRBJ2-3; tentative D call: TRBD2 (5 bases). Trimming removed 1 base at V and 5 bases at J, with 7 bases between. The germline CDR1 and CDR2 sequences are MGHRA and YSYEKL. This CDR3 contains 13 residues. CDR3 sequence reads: CASSQADLDTQYF. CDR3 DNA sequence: TGCGCCAGCAGCCAAGCGGACTTAGATACGCAGTATTTT.

The CDR3 sequence is CASSLSQKGNEQFF. The CDR3 DNA reads as TGTGCCAGCTCGTTATCTCAAAAGGGCAATGAGCAGTTCTTC. This chain joins TRBV18 and TRBJ2-1; D gene ambiguous. CDR3 length: 14 amino acids. From germline, CDR1 is KGHSH and CDR2 LQKENI. V lost 6 bases, J lost 6 bases, and 15 bases lay in between. The full variable domain, rest sourced from reference TRBV18 and TRBJ2-1, is NAGVMQNPRHLVRRRGQEARLRCSPMKGHSHVYWYRQLPEEGLKFMVYLQKENIIDESGMPKERFSAEFPKEGPSILRIQQVVRGDSAAYFCASSLSQKGNEQFFGPGTRLTVL.

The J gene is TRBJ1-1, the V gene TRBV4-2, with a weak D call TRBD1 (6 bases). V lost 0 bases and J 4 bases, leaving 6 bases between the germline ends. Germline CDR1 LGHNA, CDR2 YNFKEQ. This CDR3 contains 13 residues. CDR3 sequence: CASSQDRGTEAFF. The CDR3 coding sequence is TGTGCCAGCAGCCAAGACAGGGGCACTGAAGCTTTCTTT.

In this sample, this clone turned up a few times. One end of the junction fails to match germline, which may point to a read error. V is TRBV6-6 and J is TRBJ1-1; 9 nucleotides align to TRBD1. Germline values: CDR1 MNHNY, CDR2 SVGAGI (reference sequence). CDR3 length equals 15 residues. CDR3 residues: CASSYLGTGNSEAFF. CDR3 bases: TGTGCCAGCAGTTACCTAGGGACAGGGAACAGTGAAGCTTTCTTT.

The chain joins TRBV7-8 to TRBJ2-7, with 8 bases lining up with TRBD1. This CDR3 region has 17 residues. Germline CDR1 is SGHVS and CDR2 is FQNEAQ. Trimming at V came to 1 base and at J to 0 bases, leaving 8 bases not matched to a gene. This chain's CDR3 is CASSLENRQGFSYEQYF. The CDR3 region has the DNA TGTGCCAGCAGCTTAGAGAACCGACAGGGGTTCTCCTACGAGCAGTACTTC.

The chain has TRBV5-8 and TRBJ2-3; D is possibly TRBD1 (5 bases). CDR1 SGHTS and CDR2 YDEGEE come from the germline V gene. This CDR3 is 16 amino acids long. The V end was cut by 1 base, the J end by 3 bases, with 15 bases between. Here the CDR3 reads CASSLTLGVRTDTQYF. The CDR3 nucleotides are TGTGCCAGCAGCTTGACCCTAGGGGTGAGAACAGATACGCAGTATTTT.

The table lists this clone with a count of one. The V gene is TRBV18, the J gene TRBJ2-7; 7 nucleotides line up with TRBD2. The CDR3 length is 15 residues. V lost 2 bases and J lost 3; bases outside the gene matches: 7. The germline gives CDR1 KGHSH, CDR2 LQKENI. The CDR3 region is CASSPRAGRYYEQYF. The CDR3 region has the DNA TGTGCCAGCTCACCAAGAGCGGGGCGGTACTACGAGCAGTACTTC.

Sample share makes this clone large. The CDR3 region is CASRLSGPNQPQHF. The CDR3 DNA is TGTGCCAGCAGACTTTCGGGACCGAATCAGCCCCAGCATTTT. V gene TRBV27 combines with J gene TRBJ1-5, with D possibly matching TRBD1 (5 bases). CDR1 and CDR2 (germline): MNHEY, SMNVEV (reference sequence). The CDR3 runs 14 residues. V lost 6 bases, J lost 4 bases, and 13 bases lay in between.

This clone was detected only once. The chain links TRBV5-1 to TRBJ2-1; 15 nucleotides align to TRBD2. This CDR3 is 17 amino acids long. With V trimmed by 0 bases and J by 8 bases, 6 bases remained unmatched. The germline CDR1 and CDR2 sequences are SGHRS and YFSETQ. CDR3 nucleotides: TGCGCCAGCAGCTTGGGGACTAGCGGGGGGGCCGTCGATGAGCAGTTCTTC. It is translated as CASSLGTSGGAVDEQFF.

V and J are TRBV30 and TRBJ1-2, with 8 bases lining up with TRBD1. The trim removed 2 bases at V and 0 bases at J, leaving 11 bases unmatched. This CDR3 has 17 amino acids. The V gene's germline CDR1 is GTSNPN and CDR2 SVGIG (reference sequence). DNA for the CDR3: TGTGCCTGGAGTTCCACCTGGACAGGGCCTGCTAACTATGGCTACACCTTC. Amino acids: CAWSSTWTGPANYGYTF.

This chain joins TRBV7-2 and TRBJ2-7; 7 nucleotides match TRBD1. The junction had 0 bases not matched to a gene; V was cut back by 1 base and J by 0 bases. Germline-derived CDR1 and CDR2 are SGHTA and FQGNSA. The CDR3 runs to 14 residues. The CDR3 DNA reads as TGTGCCAGCAGCTTAGGGGACAGCTCCTACGAGCAGTACTTC. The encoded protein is CASSLGDSSYEQYF.

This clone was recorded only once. The CDR3 is CASSQEGPGAYTDTQYF. CDR3 in DNA: TGTGCCAGCAGCCAAGAGGGTCCGGGAGCCTACACAGATACGCAGTATTTT. This rearrangement joins TRBV4-2 to TRBJ2-3; tentatively, D is TRBD2 (6 bases). V lost 0 bases to trimming and J lost 2 bases, with 15 bases between them. The CDR3 has 17 amino acids. The germline CDR1 and CDR2 sequences are LGHNA and YNFKEQ.

CDR3 DNA sequence: TGCGCCAGCAGCCAATCGGCAGTCTCTGGAAACACCATATATTTT. It codes for CASSQSAVSGNTIYF. This chain connects TRBV4-1 to TRBJ1-3; unclear D gene. Per germline, CDR1 MGHRA and CDR2 YSYEKL. V lost 2 bases to trimming and J lost 0 bases, with 8 bases between them. The CDR3 covers 15 residues.

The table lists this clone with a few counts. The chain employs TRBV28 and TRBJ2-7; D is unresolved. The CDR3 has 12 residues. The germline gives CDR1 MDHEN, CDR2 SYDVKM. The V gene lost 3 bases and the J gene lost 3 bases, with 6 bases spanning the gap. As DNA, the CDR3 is TGTGCCAGCAGTTTTACTAACTACGAGCAGTACTTC. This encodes CASSFTNYEQYF.

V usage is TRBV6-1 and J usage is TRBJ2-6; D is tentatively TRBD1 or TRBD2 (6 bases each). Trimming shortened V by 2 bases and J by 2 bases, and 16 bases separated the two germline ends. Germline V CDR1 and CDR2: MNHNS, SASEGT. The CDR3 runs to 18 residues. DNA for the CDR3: TGTGCCAGCAGTGAAATGTCCTGGGGGGCAACTGGGGCCAACGTCCTGACTTTC. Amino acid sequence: CASSEMSWGATGANVLTF.

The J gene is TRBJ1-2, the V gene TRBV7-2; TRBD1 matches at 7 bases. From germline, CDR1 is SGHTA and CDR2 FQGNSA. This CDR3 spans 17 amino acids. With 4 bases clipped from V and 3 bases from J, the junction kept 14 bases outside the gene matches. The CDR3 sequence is CASSSLGQAGSYYGYTF. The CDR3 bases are TGTGCCAGCAGCTCCCTCGGACAGGCCGGGAGCTACTATGGCTACACCTTC. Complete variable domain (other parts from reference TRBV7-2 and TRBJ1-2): GAGVSQSPSNKVTEKGKDVELRCDPISGHTALYWYRQSLGQGLEFLIYFQGNSAPDKSGLPSDRFSAERTGGSVSTLTIQRTQQEDSAVYLCASSSLGQAGSYYGYTFGSGTRLTVV.

CDR3 sequence: CASSPLGTGNTGELFF. CDR3 sequence (DNA): TGTGCCAGCAGCCCCCTAGGGACAGGTAACACCGGGGAGCTGTTTTTT. V is TRBV4-2 and J is TRBJ2-2; 8 nucleotides align to TRBD1. V dropped 4 bases and J dropped 2; count of bases not matched to a gene: 6. Germline values: CDR1 LGHNA, CDR2 YNFKEQ. The length of the CDR3 is 16 residues.